The entry below describes one TCR beta chain. CDR1 is SGHNT and CDR2 is YENEEA in the germline V gene. The CDR3 runs to 13 residues. The V segment lost 5 bases and the J segment 8 bases; nucleotides outside the gene matches: 7. The repertoire was sequenced with immunoSEQ multiplex PCR; TCRdb's copy has only in-frame clones and lacks some. The sample includes 70,000 to 100,000 clones, about nine tenths seen only once; the top ten take about 4%. This specimen belongs to a study of T cells in localized non-small cell lung cancer. The sample was PBMCs, taken before any cancer treatment. This sequence was found in a woman aged 35-70 years with stage II squamous cell lung carcinoma. This rearrangement joins TRBV11-3 to TRBJ1-1; 8 bases match TRBD1. CDR3 region: CASSTGQGKEAFF. CDR3 DNA sequence: TGTGCCAGCAGCACCGGACAGGGAAAAGAAGCTTTCTTT.